This TCR beta chain was identified during a study of T cell repertoires in cytomegalovirus infection. TCRdb ran MiXCR on the reads and lists one entry per CDR3 protein. The table includes some 940,000 distinct CDR3 sequences, around 32% detected once. This clonotype was counted at least ten times. Antigen: not known. This may come from a read error, since a much larger clone is one base off. The sequencing used cultured CD8+ T cells from PBMCs, collected from culture after CMV antigen stimulation. This clonotype was sampled from a human donor in good health (CMV status not recorded). Some clones in this sample may be carry-over from other donors' samples.

In DNA, the CDR3 is TGTGCCAGCAGCTCAGGGGGGAACACTGAAGCTTTCTTT. Its translation: CASSSGGNTEAFF. The chain combines TRBV7-6 with TRBJ1-1, with 7 positions matching TRBD1. There are 13 residues in the CDR3. V was clipped by 4 bases and J by 1 base; unmatched bases: 0. Germline CDR1 and CDR2: SGHVS and FNYEAQ.